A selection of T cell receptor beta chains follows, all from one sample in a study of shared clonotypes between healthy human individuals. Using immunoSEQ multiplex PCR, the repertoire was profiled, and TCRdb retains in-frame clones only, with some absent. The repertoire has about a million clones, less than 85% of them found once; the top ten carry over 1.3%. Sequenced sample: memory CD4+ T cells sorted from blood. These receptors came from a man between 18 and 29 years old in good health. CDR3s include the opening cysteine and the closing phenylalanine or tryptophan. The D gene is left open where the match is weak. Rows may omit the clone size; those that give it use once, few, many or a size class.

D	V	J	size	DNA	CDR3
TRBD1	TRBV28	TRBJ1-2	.	TGTGCCAGCAGTCCTCAGGGGGTTAGTCGAAACTATGGCTACACCTTC	CASSPQGVSRNYGYTF
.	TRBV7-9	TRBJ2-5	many	TGTGCCAGCAGCTTAACGGCAGCCGAAGAGACCCAGTACTTC	CASSLTAAEETQYF
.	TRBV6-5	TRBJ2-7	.	TGTGCCAGCAGTCTGGCCGGCGCCTACGAGCAGTACTTC	CASSLAGAYEQYF
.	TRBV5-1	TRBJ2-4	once	TGCGCCAGCAGCTTGGTGGGGGTTGACATTCAGTACTTC	CASSLVGVDIQYF
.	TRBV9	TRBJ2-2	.	TGTGCCAGCAGCGTGGAGATAGGGGGACCCGGGGAGCTGTTTTTT	CASSVEIGGPGELFF
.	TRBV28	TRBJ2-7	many	TGTGCCAGCAGTCCTGGGGGGCCTTCTACCTACGAGCAGTACTTC	CASSPGGPSTYEQYF
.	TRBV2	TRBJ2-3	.	TGTGCCAGCGCGTACACAGATACGCAGTATTTT	CASAYTDTQYF
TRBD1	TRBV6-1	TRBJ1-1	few	TGTGCCAGCAGTGAAGAAGACAGGGGTACTGAAGCTTTCTTT	CASSEEDRGTEAFF
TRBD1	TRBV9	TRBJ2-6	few	TGTGCCAGCGGGAAGACAGGGGGCTTCCTCTCTGGGGCCAACGTCCTGACTTTC	CASGKTGGFLSGANVLTF
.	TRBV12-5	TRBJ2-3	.	TGTGCTAGTGGTTTGCAGAAGGGTGGAGATACGCAGTATTTT	CASGLQKGGDTQYF
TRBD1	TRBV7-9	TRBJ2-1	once	TGTGCCAGCAGCCAACAGGGGGCAGGCAATGAGCAGTTCTTC	CASSQQGAGNEQFF
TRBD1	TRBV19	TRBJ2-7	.	TGTGCCAGTAGTGTCGACAGGGGCTACCCTCGGGGGGAGCAGTACTTC	CASSVDRGYPRGEQYF
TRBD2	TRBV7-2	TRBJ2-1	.	TGTGCCAGCAGCTTAGGGAGCGGGAGACTCAATGAGCAGTTCTTC	CASSLGSGRLNEQFF
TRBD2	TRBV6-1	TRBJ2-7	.	TGTGCCAGCAGTGAAGGGGCGGGGGGAACCTACGAGCAGTACTTC	CASSEGAGGTYEQYF
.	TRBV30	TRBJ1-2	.	TGTGCCTGGACCCAGAATAGCCACAGGAATGATGGCTACACCTTC	CAWTQNSHRNDGYTF
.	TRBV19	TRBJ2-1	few	TGTGCCAGTAGTCTGCAGGGCAGCCGCTCCTACAATGAGCAGTTCTTC	CASSLQGSRSYNEQFF
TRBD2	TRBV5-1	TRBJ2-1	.	TGCGCCAGCAGCTTGGCCCAGGCTAGCGGGCCACTCTACAATGAGCAGTTCTTC	CASSLAQASGPLYNEQFF
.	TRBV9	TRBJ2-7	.	TGTGCCAGCAGCCCCCGGGACACTACCTACGAGCAGTACTTC	CASSPRDTTYEQYF
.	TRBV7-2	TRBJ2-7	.	TGTGCCAGCAGCTCTAACTTAGGCTCCTACGAGCAGTACTTC	CASSSNLGSYEQYF
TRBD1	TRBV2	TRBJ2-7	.	TGTGCCAGCAGTGTACAGGGGGTCTACGAGCAGTACTTC	CASSVQGVYEQYF
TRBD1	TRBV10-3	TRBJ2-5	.	TGTGCCATCAGTGCGGGACAGCAAGAGACCCAGTACTTC	CAISAGQQETQYF
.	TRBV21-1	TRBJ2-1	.	TGTGCCAGCAGCAAAGACTGGGCGGGAGAAGCCAATGAGCAGTTCTTC	CASSKDWAGEANEQFF
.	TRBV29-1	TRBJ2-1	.	TGCAGCGTTGAGATTCGAAGACAGGACAATGAGCAGTTCTTC	CSVEIRRQDNEQFF
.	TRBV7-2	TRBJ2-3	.	TGTGCCAGCAGCTTAGTTCCATACCGGGATTCAGATACGCAGTATTTT	CASSLVPYRDSDTQYF
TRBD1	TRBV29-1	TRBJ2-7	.	TGCAGCGTGAAACCGGGACAGGGAATAGAGCAGTACTTC	CSVKPGQGIEQYF
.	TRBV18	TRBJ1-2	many	TGTGCCAGCTCTCCCGCCTCCGGAGGTGGCTACACCTTC	CASSPASGGGYTF
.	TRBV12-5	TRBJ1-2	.	TGTGCTAGTGGTTTCGCGGGGGTCGACTATGGCTACACCTTC	CASGFAGVDYGYTF
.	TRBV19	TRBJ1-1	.	TGTGCCAGTAGTATCCATGGGGAGTTGAACACTGAAGCTTTCTTT	CASSIHGELNTEAFF
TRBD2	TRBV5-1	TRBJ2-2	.	TGCGCCAGCAGCGCGGGAGGAAACACCGGGGAGCTGTTTTTT	CASSAGGNTGELFF
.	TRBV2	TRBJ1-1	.	TGTGCCAGCACGACCGGACACACGAACACTGAAGCTTTCTTT	CASTTGHTNTEAFF
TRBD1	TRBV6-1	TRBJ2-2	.	TGTGCCAGCCTCCCACAGGGGGGCGGCACCGGGGAGCTGTTTTTT	CASLPQGGGTGELFF
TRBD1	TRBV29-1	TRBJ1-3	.	TGCAGCGCCGGACAGGGCTCTGGAAACACCATATATTTT	CSAGQGSGNTIYF
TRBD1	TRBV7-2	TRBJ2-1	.	TGTGCCAGCAGCTGGGGACAGCTAGCAATCGGTGAGCAGTTCTTC	CASSWGQLAIGEQFF
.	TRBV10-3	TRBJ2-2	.	TGTGCCACAGAACCGACAGGTTCGAACACCGGGGAGCTGTTTTTT	CATEPTGSNTGELFF
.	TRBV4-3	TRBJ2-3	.	TGCGCCAGCAGCCAAGAACCCCAGACAGCTAGCACAGATACGCAGTATTTT	CASSQEPQTASTDTQYF
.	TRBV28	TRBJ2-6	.	TGTGCCAGCACCGCGGGGTCGGCTGGGGCCAACGTCCTGACTTTC	CASTAGSAGANVLTF
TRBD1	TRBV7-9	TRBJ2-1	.	TGTGCCAGCAGCTCGGACAGGGCTAACTACAATGAGCAGTTCTTC	CASSSDRANYNEQFF
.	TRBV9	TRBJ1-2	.	TGTGCCAGCACCGCCCTGGACAAGGGGGATGGCTACACCTTC	CASTALDKGDGYTF
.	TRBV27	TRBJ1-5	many	TGTGCCAGCAGTTCGGGGGACGGTTACAATCAGCCCCAGCATTTT	CASSSGDGYNQPQHF
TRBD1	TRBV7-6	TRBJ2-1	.	TGTGCCAGCAGCGTCCGGGACAGGGGGCTCAATGAGCAGTTCTTC	CASSVRDRGLNEQFF
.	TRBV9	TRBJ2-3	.	TGTGCCAGCAGCGTAGTCGACGTCTCTAGCACAGATACGCAGTATTTT	CASSVVDVSSTDTQYF
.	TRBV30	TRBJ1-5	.	TGTGCCTCAGCGGGCGGTGACAATCAGCCCCAGCATTTT	CASAGGDNQPQHF
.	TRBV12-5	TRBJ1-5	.	TGTGCTAGTGGTTTGGTACTGGGGGGAAAACAGCCCCAGCATTTT	CASGLVLGGKQPQHF
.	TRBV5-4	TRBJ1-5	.	TGTGCCAGCAGCCTCGGAGGGAGCAATCAGCCCCAGCATTTT	CASSLGGSNQPQHF
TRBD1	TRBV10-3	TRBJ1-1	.	TGTGCCATCAGTGAGTCGCGACAGGGGGCAGGGACTGAAGCTTTCTTT	CAISESRQGAGTEAFF
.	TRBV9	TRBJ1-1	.	TGTGCCAGCAGTAACCTTCAGATGAACACTGAAGCTTTCTTT	CASSNLQMNTEAFF
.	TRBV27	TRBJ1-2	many	TGTGCCAGCGGATTTGGGGGGCAGGGTTTCTATGGCTACACCTTC	CASGFGGQGFYGYTF
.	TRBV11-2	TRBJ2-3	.	TGTGCCAGCAGCCCCGAGGCGGGGTACGTCACAGATACGCAGTATTTT	CASSPEAGYVTDTQYF